A selection of T cell receptor beta chains follows, all from one sample in a study of CD8+CD57+ T cells in acquired aplastic anemia. TCRdb redid the calling of the reads with MiXCR, one entry per CDR3 protein. The sample consists of about 98,000 distinct CDR3 sequences, 55% to 70% of them appearing once. The specimen was sorted CD4+, CD8+, or CD8+CD57+ T cells (not recorded which) from PBMCs. The receptors shown here come from a human donor with aplastic anemia. The CDR3 runs from the conserved cysteine through the conserved F or W. A D gene is named only where the DNA matches it firmly. The size field is filled for only some rows; it gives once, few, many or a size class.

J gene,D gene,V gene,clone size,CDR3 protein,CDR3 DNA
TRBJ2-3,TRBD2,TRBV11-2,.,CASSLDAGVDTQYF,TGTGCCAGCAGCTTAGATGCGGGAGTCGATACGCAGTATTTT
TRBJ2-7,.,TRBV2,.,CASSGDTLSSYEQYF,TGTGCCAGCAGTGGGGACACCCTATCCTCCTACGAGCAGTACTTC
TRBJ2-1,.,TRBV19,.,CASSPSGRVHEQFF,TGTGCCAGTAGTCCCAGTGGTCGGGTTCATGAGCAGTTCTTC
TRBJ1-1,.,TRBV20-1,.,CSASPGGAEAFF,TGCAGTGCTAGTCCCGGTGGGGCCGAAGCTTTCTTT
TRBJ1-2,.,TRBV7-4,.,CASSLAVGGVHGYTF,TGTGCCAGCAGCTTAGCGGTGGGAGGGGTGCACGGCTACACCTTC
TRBJ1-1,.,TRBV25-1,few,CAAARVNTEAFF,TGTGCCGCGGCCAGAGTGAACACTGAAGCTTTCTTT
TRBJ1-5,TRBD1,TRBV24-1,.,CATSEGDSYNQPQHF,TGTGCCACCAGTGAGGGGGACAGCTACAATCAGCCCCAGCATTTT
TRBJ2-7,TRBD2,TRBV11-2,.,CASSPQPGTSGPYSYEQYF,TGTGCCAGCAGCCCTCAACCCGGGACTAGCGGGCCCTACTCCTACGAGCAGTACTTC
TRBJ1-2,TRBD1,TRBV20-1,few,CSARTGYGYTF,TGCAGTGCAAGGACAGGCTATGGCTACACCTTC
TRBJ1-6,.,TRBV27,.,CASSSFWTGRGGNSPLHF,TGTGCCAGCAGTTCATTCTGGACGGGGAGGGGCGGTAATTCACCCCTCCACTTT
TRBJ2-2,.,TRBV12-3/TRBV12-4,few,CASSRANTGELFF,TGTGCCAGCAGCAGGGCGAACACCGGGGAGCTGTTTTTT
TRBJ2-7,TRBD1,TRBV19,.,CASSRTQGVDYEQYF,TGTGCCAGTAGTAGAACACAGGGGGTAGATTACGAGCAGTACTTC
TRBJ1-1,.,TRBV15,.,CANDPEGSLTEAFF,TGTGCCAACGATCCAGAGGGGAGTTTAACTGAAGCTTTCTTT
TRBJ1-6,.,TRBV5-4,.,CASSLLQGLGSPLHF,TGTGCCAGCAGCCTTCTACAGGGCTTGGGCTCACCCCTCCACTTT
TRBJ2-3,.,TRBV7-9,.,CASSLEQDTQYF,TGTGCCAGCAGCTTAGAACAAGATACGCAGTATTTT
TRBJ1-2,.,TRBV5-6,.,CASSLGAGITSGYTF,TGTGCCAGCAGCTTGGGGGCAGGGATAACTAGTGGCTACACCTTC
TRBJ1-2,TRBD1,TRBV4-3,.,CASSQEQGVLEGYTF,TGCGCCAGCAGCCAAGAACAGGGGGTGTTGGAAGGCTACACCTTC
TRBJ2-2,TRBD1,TRBV5-1,.,CATPKTGTDTGELFF,TGCGCCACCCCTAAGACAGGGACGGACACCGGGGAGCTGTTTTTT
TRBJ2-1,.,TRBV20-1,.,CSARNPFGLNNEQFF,TGCAGTGCTAGAAACCCGTTTGGACTCAACAATGAGCAGTTCTTC
TRBJ1-6,TRBD1,TRBV10-2,.,CASSESDRVASPLHF,TGCGCCAGCAGTGAGTCGGACAGGGTTGCTTCACCCCTCCACTTT